This T cell receptor (beta chain) originates from a study of blood T cell repertoires in COVID-19. In the study overall: Samples of COVID-19 (acute and convalescent) were obtained from the United States, Italy and Spain.

The germline V gene has CDR1 MDHEN and CDR2 SYDVKM. The CDR3 extends over 14 amino acids. The junction had 6 bases not matched to a gene; V was cut back by 6 bases and J by 2 bases. Clones were read by immunoSEQ multiplex PCR, and TCRdb kept only the in-frame ones, dropping some. The data contain 75,000 to 100,000 clones, about 80% of them singletons. V usage is TRBV28 and J usage is TRBJ1-2; TRBD1 agrees at 7 bases. The material sequenced was peripheral blood. This TCR derives from a man aged 70-80 years with acute or convalescent COVID-19. CDR3 sequence (DNA): TGTGCCAGCAGAGAACAGGGGTGGAACTATGGCTACACCTTC. This encodes CASREQGWNYGYTF.